This entry describes one TCR beta chain. The data were taken from a study of cytomegalovirus exposure and HLA in healthy donors. Amplification used 60 Vbeta primers and 13 Jbeta primers. The data were produced by immunoSEQ multiplex PCR, yet TCRdb's version contains in-frame clones alone and is incomplete. The sample has 150,000 to 200,000 clones; roughly 87% are singletons. Germline values: CDR1 SGHTA, CDR2 FQGTGA. The length of the CDR3 is 17 residues. V shed 3 bases, J shed 2 bases, and the junction held 9 bases outside the gene matches. The source of this sequence is a boy aged 2 to 10 in good health and CMV-seronegative. The sample comprised PBMCs. The chain carries TRBV7-3 and TRBJ2-3, with TRBD2 matching 9 bases. CDR3 region: CASSLVHSGGTTDTQYF. The CDR3 region has the DNA TGTGCCAGCAGCTTGGTCCATAGCGGGGGCACCACAGATACGCAGTATTTT.